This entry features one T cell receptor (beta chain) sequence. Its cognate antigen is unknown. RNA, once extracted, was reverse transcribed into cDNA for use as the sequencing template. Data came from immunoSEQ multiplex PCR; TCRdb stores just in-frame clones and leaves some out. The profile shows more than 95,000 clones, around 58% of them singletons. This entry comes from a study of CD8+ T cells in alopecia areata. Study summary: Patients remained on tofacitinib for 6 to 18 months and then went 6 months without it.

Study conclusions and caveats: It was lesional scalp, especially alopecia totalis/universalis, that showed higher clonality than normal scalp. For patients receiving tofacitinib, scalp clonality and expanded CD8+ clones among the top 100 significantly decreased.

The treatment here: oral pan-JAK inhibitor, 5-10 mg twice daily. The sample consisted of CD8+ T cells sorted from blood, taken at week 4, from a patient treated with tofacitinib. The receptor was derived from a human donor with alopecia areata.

CDR3: CASSESAPSGGSYNEQFF. In nucleotides, the CDR3 is TGTGCCAGCAGTGAATCGGCTCCCAGCGGGGGGTCCTACAATGAGCAGTTCTTC. The V gene is TRBV25-1, the J gene TRBJ2-1; 9 bases are a match to TRBD2. The CDR3 runs 18 residues. The V gene end was trimmed by 1 base and the J gene end by 1 base; junction bases not matched to a gene: 8. Germline V gene lookup returns CDR1 MGHDK and CDR2 SYGVNS.